The 15 T cell receptor beta chains below were found in one sample sequenced in a study of T cell responses to AZD1222 COVID-19 vaccine (dated by TCRdb to about 2021). The library was made by the immunoSEQ multiplex PCR assay. TCRdb took this table from immuneACCESS and kept in-frame rearrangements with V and J called. Such tables lack part of the clones; where checked against another copy, unresolved V genes explain under half of the gap, and the rest is unexplained. In all, the sample holds approximately 120,000 clones, and roughly nine tenths of those were seen once. Roughly 4% of the sample is held by the ten biggest clonotypes. This sample's time point label indicates: baseline before first vaccination. The sample in question was peripheral blood, obtained on day 0 of AZD1222 vaccination. The source of these receptors is an adult in good health.

This rearrangement joins TRBV7-2 to TRBJ1-4; D is ambiguous. Trimming removed 2 bases from V and 4 bases from J, with 11 bases in between. The CDR3 is 15 amino acids. The V gene's germline CDR1 is SGHTA and CDR2 FQGNSA. The CDR3, as DNA: TGTGCCAGCAGCTTACAAGGCAGTTATAATGAAAAACTGTTTTTT. This translates into CASSLQGSYNEKLFF.

This clone appeared a few times. CDR3 sequence reads: CASSLDLGGIKNIQYF. The DNA of the CDR3 is TGTGCCAGCAGCTTAGATTTAGGGGGCATCAAAAACATTCAGTACTTC. The rearrangement links TRBV11-3 to TRBJ2-4, with 7 bases identical to TRBD1. V dropped 0 bases and J dropped 3; count of bases not matched to a gene: 5. The germline V gene encodes CDR1 SGHNT and CDR2 YENEEA. This CDR3 comprises 16 residues.

This chain uses TRBV24-1 with TRBJ2-5; the D gene could be TRBD1 or TRBD2 (6 bases each). The CDR3 extends over 16 amino acids. The V end was cut by 5 bases, the J end by 1 base, with 16 bases between. Germline loops: CDR1 KGHDR, CDR2 SFDVKD. The CDR3 sequence is CATSANGGPLQETQYF. CDR3 nucleotides: TGTGCCACCAGTGCGAACGGGGGCCCCCTCCAAGAGACCCAGTACTTC.

CDR3 nucleotide sequence: TGTGCCAGCAGCTTAGGGGGACGCCGATCTATCTCTGGAAACACCATATATTTT. This codes for CASSLGGRRSISGNTIYF. The chain combines TRBV7-9 with TRBJ1-3; D perhaps matches TRBD1 (5 bases). Trimming took 1 base from V and 0 from J, leaving 16 bases between them. The CDR3 contains 18 residues. Germline CDR1 is SEHNR and CDR2 is FQNEAQ (reference sequence).

The chain employs TRBV21-1 and TRBJ2-7; no DNA check was done on the table's D call, TRBD2. TRBV21-1 is a pseudogene. This CDR3 has 16 amino acids. The CDR3 DNA reads TGTGCCAGCAGCAAAATAACTAGCGGGGGGGCTTACGAGCAGTACTTC. Protein: CASSKITSGGAYEQYF.

The chain links TRBV6-2 or TRBV6-3 to TRBJ2-1; D ambiguous. The V and J ends lost 6 bases and 10 bases respectively, with 10 bases between them. Per the germline V gene, CDR1 is MNHEY and CDR2 is SVGEGT. The CDR3 length is 11 residues. CDR3 bases: TGTGCCAGCAGCCCAAACCTGGAGCAGTTCTTC. This sequence encodes CASSPNLEQFF.

V gene TRBV30 combines with J gene TRBJ2-1; either TRBD1 or TRBD2 may fit D (5 bases each). Trimming removed 5 bases from V and 10 bases from J, with 15 bases in between. This CDR3 contains 12 residues. Germline V gives CDR1 GTSNPN, CDR2 SVGIG (reference sequence). CDR3 in DNA: TGTGCCTGGGAGGGGCCTAGTCGCGAGCAGTTCTTC. It codes for CAWEGPSREQFF.

V usage is TRBV28 and J usage is TRBJ1-2; 10 bases fit TRBD1. This CDR3 has 17 residues. CDR1 is MDHEN and CDR2 is SYDVKM in the germline V gene. Trimming cost V 7 bases and J 3 bases; bases outside gene matches: 14. In DNA form, the CDR3 reads TGTGCCAGCACCCCCTCCGGGACAGGGGACAGGTACTATGGCTACACCTTC. Its protein product is CASTPSGTGDRYYGYTF.

The V and J genes are TRBV6-2 or TRBV6-3 and TRBJ2-7; D not certain. The V end was cut by 1 base, the J end by 2 bases, with 12 bases between. The CDR3 runs 15 residues. Germline lookup yields CDR1 MNHEY and CDR2 SVGEGT. The CDR3 is CASSYWGIETYEQYF. As DNA, the CDR3 is TGTGCCAGCAGTTACTGGGGAATAGAAACCTACGAGCAGTACTTC.

The chain employs TRBV27 and TRBJ2-7; 12 bases line up with TRBD2. Germline V lookup: CDR1 MNHEY, CDR2 SMNVEV (reference sequence). The trim removed 5 bases at V and 7 bases at J, leaving 12 bases unmatched. CDR3 length: 16 amino acids. CDR3 coding DNA: TGTGCCAGCAGTCCGGCCTCGGGACTAGCGGGTGTAGAGCAGTACTTC. Residues: CASSPASGLAGVEQYF.

This clone was observed at least ten times. The chain is built from TRBV7-2 and TRBJ1-5; D is unclear. The CDR3 is made up of 13 amino acids. Trimming shortened V by 0 bases and J by 7 bases, and 7 bases separated the two germline ends. Germline CDR1 is SGHTA and CDR2 is FQGNSA. This CDR3 reads CASSLASHQPQHF. The CDR3, as DNA: TGTGCCAGCAGCTTAGCGTCCCACCAGCCCCAGCATTTT.

The V call is TRBV5-1, the J call TRBJ2-4; 8 nucleotides line up with TRBD2. V shed 2 bases and J 1 base; nucleotides not matched to a gene: 5. The CDR3 contains 16 residues. Germline CDR1 is SGHRS and CDR2 is YFSETQ. The CDR3 coding sequence is TGCGCCAGCAGCTTAGTGGCTAGCGGGGCCAAAAACATTCAGTACTTC. Residues: CASSLVASGAKNIQYF.

This clone has only a few counts. V gene TRBV7-6 combines with J gene TRBJ2-3; the D is unclear. Germline V CDR1 and CDR2: SGHVS, FNYEAQ. The CDR3 is 11 residues long. V lost 5 bases to trimming and J lost 7 bases, with 7 bases between them. This CDR3 is CASSPSNTQYF. For the CDR3, the DNA is TGTGCCAGCAGCCCCTCCAATACGCAGTATTTT.

This clone was recorded a few times. The chain couples TRBV5-6 to TRBJ2-2; D unclear. V shed 2 bases and J shed 5 bases, with 1 base lying between them. Germline V gene data show CDR1 as SGHDT and CDR2 as YYEEEE. The CDR3 has 11 residues. CDR3: CASSFTGELFF. CDR3 sequence (DNA): TGTGCCAGCAGCTTTACCGGGGAGCTGTTTTTT.

The V gene is TRBV6-2 or TRBV6-3, the J gene TRBJ1-6; D possibly corresponds to TRBD1 (6 bases). CDR1 is MNHEY, CDR2 SVGEGT, per germline. With 0 bases removed from V and 10 bases from J, the gap between germline ends came to 16 bases. This CDR3 spans 16 amino acids. This CDR3 reads CASSYSGGAATSPLHF. CDR3 bases: TGTGCCAGCAGTTACTCGGGGGGGGCCGCTACCTCACCCCTCCACTTT.